The sequence of this T cell receptor beta chain was determined in a study of naive and memory T cell subsets. Both TRBC1 and TRBC2 were covered by a beta constant-region primer of two equimolar oligonucleotides. The ligated cDNA underwent four PCR rounds using SP2 and nested alpha and beta constant-region primers. TCRdb analysed the UMI-ligation and nested PCR reads with MiXCR anew, one entry per CDR3 protein. The sample has approximately 31,000 distinct CDR3 sequences, under 20% seen once. Trimming removed 7 bases from V and 0 bases from J, with 13 bases in between. Germline CDR1 and CDR2: MNHEY and SVGAGI. CDR3 length: 16 residues. EMRA cells were CD45RA+CD27-, and effector memory cells CD45RA-CD27-. This clonotype was observed a few times.

The sequenced material came from effector memory CD4+ T cells from blood. Subset: effector memory, CD45RA- CD27-. The J gene is TRBJ1-6, the V gene TRBV6-5; no reliable D call. The receptor comes from a human donor in good health. In nucleotides, the CDR3 is TGTGCCAGCAATGTACAGCCGAGCTCCTATAATTCACCCCTCCACTTT. It encodes CASNVQPSSYNSPLHF.